The 14 T cell receptor beta chains in this list originate from one sample, sequenced in a study of CD8+CD57+ T cells in acquired aplastic anemia (dated 2018 in TCRdb). Sequencing took place on an Illumina HiSeq 2000. Genomic DNA served as template for TCR beta VDJ combination and CDR3 sequence profiling. TCRdb ran its own pipeline on the public reads, namely fastp trimming at Q25 and MiXCR clone calling, and kept in-frame beta chains. Every distinct CDR3 protein forms one entry, paired with its most common genes and DNA. Within this sample are some 180,000 distinct CDR3 sequences, with 40% to 55% of them counted one time only. 2.9% of the sample rests with the top ten. The specimen sequenced was sorted CD4+, CD8+, or CD8+CD57+ T cells (not recorded which) from PBMCs. Every receptor here comes from a human donor in good health.

On this clonotype: No conserved phenylalanine or tryptophan ends this CDR3, so it is likely a read error. This chain joins TRBV29-1 and TRBJ2-7; D might be TRBD1 or TRBD2, each matching 5 bases. V gave up 5 bases and J gave up 4 bases, with 9 bases separating them. This CDR3 is built from 11 residues. Germline V gives CDR1 SQVTM, CDR2 ANQGSEA. CDR3 sequence reads: CSVWDLYEQYL. The DNA for the CDR3 is TGCAGCGTTTGGGACCTTTACGAGCAGTACCTC.

The rearrangement uses TRBV28 and TRBJ2-1; D gene uncertain. The CDR3 has 12 amino acids. CDR1 is MDHEN and CDR2 is SYDVKM in the germline V gene. The V gene lost 6 bases and the J gene lost 6 bases, with 9 bases spanning the gap. The CDR3 region has the DNA TGTGCCAGCAGGCCATGGAGCAATGAGCAGTTCTTC. It yields the protein CASRPWSNEQFF. Filled out from reference TRBV28 and TRBJ2-1, the complete variable domain reads DVKVTQSSRYLVKRTGEKVFLECVQDMDHENMFWYRQDPGLGLRLIYFSYDVKMKEKGDIPEGYSVSREKKERFSLILESASTNQTSMYLCASRPWSNEQFFGPGTRLTVL.

This clonotype was observed at least ten times. The chain couples TRBV5-5 to TRBJ1-6, with 8 bases that match TRBD1. CDR1 is SGHKS and CDR2 is YYEKEE in the germline V gene (reference sequence). This CDR3 has 14 residues. V trimming: 1 base; J trimming: 10 bases; junction bases outside the gene matches: 4. CDR3 coding DNA: TGTGCCAGCAGCTTGACAGGGGGTGGCTCACCCCTCCACTTT. It specifies CASSLTGGGSPLHF.

The chain links TRBV29-1 to TRBJ1-2, with 8 bases aligning to TRBD1. The CDR3 has 14 amino acids. Germline loops: CDR1 SQVTM, CDR2 ANQGSEA. As DNA, the CDR3 is TGCAGGAACTTACGTGACAGGGGCTGGTATGGCTACACCTTC. Its protein is CRNLRDRGWYGYTF. The complete variable domain, with remaining parts taken from reference TRBV29-1 and TRBJ1-2, reads SAVISQKPSRDICQRGTSLTIQCQVDSQVTMMFWYRQQPGQSLTLIATANQGSEATYESGFVIDKFPISRPNLTFSTLTVSNMSPEDSSIYLCRNLRDRGWYGYTFGSGTRLTVV.

As to this clonotype: A clone one base away is much larger, so this may be a read error. V and J are TRBV11-2 and TRBJ2-3, with 11 bases identical to TRBD2. This CDR3 spans 16 amino acids. CDR1 and CDR2 (germline): SGHAT, FQNNGV. CDR3 nucleotides: TGTGCCAGCAGCTTAGGACTAGCGGGACGAGGAGATACGCCGTATTTT. Amino acids: CASSLGLAGRGDTPYF.

V gene TRBV19 combines with J gene TRBJ1-6, with TRBD1 matching 8 bases. CDR1 and CDR2 from the germline V gene are LNHDA and SQIVND (reference sequence). Trimming cost V 5 bases and J 7 bases; bases outside gene matches: 7. The CDR3 has 15 amino acids. CDR3 in DNA: TGTGCCAGTAGTCCCCAGGGGGCATGGAATTCACCCCTCCACTTT. The encoded protein is CASSPQGAWNSPLHF.

This clonotype was observed many times. The rearrangement uses TRBV4-1 and TRBJ2-5; D is ambiguous. The CDR3 length is 18 residues. Germline CDR1 is MGHRA and CDR2 is YSYEKL. The germline V and J ends were trimmed by 4 bases and 2 bases, with 23 bases remaining between them. The CDR3: CASSLGVQARRRQETQYF. CDR3 nucleotide sequence: TGCGCCAGCAGCCTAGGTGTACAAGCGAGAAGGCGTCAAGAGACCCAGTACTTC.

Worth noting for this clonotype: Just one base apart from a much larger clone, this may be a read error. The rearrangement uses TRBV6-1 and TRBJ1-4; 7 bases agree with TRBD1. CDR3 length equals 14 residues. Germline V gene sequence: CDR1 MNHNS, CDR2 SASEGT. In DNA, the CDR3 is TGTGCCGGCAGAACGACAGGGACTAATGAAAAACTGTTTTTT. This translates into CAGRTTGTNEKLFF.

As for this clonotype: At one of its ends the junction is not consistent with the germline gene, which may arise from a read error. This sequence joins TRBV7-9 and TRBJ2-7; tentative D call: TRBD2 (6 bases). The CDR3 length is 11 residues. Germline V gives CDR1 SEHNR, CDR2 FQNEAQ (reference sequence). The CDR3 here is CASSPGTSLDF. The CDR3 nucleotides are TGTGCCAGCAGCCCCGGGACTTCTTTAGACTTC.

This clonotype was counted at least ten times. The chain is built from TRBV19 and TRBJ2-7; 8 bases agree with TRBD1. V shed 2 bases and J 3 bases; nucleotides not matched to a gene: 9. This CDR3 has 16 amino acids. The germline gives CDR1 LNHDA, CDR2 SQIVND (reference sequence). CDR3 DNA sequence: TGTGCCAGTAGTATACGACAGGGGACGGCCCTCTACGAGCAGTACTTC. Translated, it gives CASSIRQGTALYEQYF.

This clonotype was seen repeatedly, ten times or more. V is TRBV18 and J is TRBJ2-7; TRBD2 matches at 7 bases. The trim removed 3 bases at V and 5 bases at J, leaving 13 bases unmatched. This CDR3 has 16 residues. Germline loops: CDR1 KGHSH, CDR2 LQKENI. This CDR3 is CASSPGGKRDYNEQYF. The DNA for the CDR3 is TGTGCCAGCTCACCCGGGGGGAAGCGGGACTATAACGAGCAGTACTTC.

The V gene is TRBV19, the J gene TRBJ2-5; D possibly corresponds to TRBD2 (5 bases). Germline-derived CDR1 and CDR2 are LNHDA and SQIVND (reference sequence). The CDR3 is made up of 15 amino acids. Between the trimmed V and J ends, which lost 9 bases and 4 bases, there was a span of 21 bases. Here the CDR3 DNA reads TGTGCCAGCAGCATACCTGGGCTCGGAGGAGAGACCCAGTACTTC. The encoded protein is CASSIPGLGGETQYF.

This rearrangement joins TRBV2 to TRBJ2-5; TRBD2 is a possible D gene (6 bases). Trimming left V 3 bases short and J 5 bases short, with 16 bases between. Germline CDR1 is SNHLY and CDR2 is FYNNEI. This CDR3 contains 15 residues. The CDR3 DNA sequence: TGTGCCAGCAGTGATTGGGGGACTCCCAGGGAGACCCAGTACTTC. Amino acid sequence: CASSDWGTPRETQYF. Based on the CDR3 plus reference TRBV2 and TRBJ2-5, the full variable domain is EPEVTQTPSHQVTQMGQEVILRCVPISNHLYFYWYRQILGQKVEFLVSFYNNEISEKSEIFDDQFSVERPDGSNFTLKIRSTKLEDSAMYFCASSDWGTPRETQYFGPGTRLLVL.

This clonotype was seen ten or more times. The chain joins TRBV5-6 to TRBJ2-1; D not resolved. The V end was cut by 1 base, the J end by 7 bases, with 3 bases between. The CDR3 has 11 residues. The V gene's germline CDR1 is SGHDT and CDR2 YYEEEE. The CDR3 DNA reads as TGTGCCAGCAGCTTGAGGAATGAGCAGTTCTTC. It specifies CASSLRNEQFF.